Below are 4 T cell receptor beta chains sequenced from a single sample in a study of CD8 T cells in Susac syndrome. The RNA input was roughly 0.45 to 1 ug, and it was reverse transcribed with random hexamers. TCRdb re-called the immunoSEQ multiplex PCR reads with MiXCR, one entry per CDR3 protein. Of some 260,000 distinct CDR3 sequences listed, more than 75% are singletons. Sequenced material: CD8+ T cells from PBMCs. The receptors stem from a human donor with multiple sclerosis.

This rearrangement joins TRBV5-1 to TRBJ2-7; D is tentatively TRBD1 or TRBD2 (5 bases each). The germline V gene has CDR1 SGHRS and CDR2 YFSETQ. This CDR3 comprises 14 residues. Deletions cut 2 bases from V and 3 bases from J, with 12 bases between. The CDR3 reads CASSFGAEYYEQYF. Written as DNA, the CDR3 is TGCGCCAGCAGCTTCGGGGCAGAGTACTACGAGCAGTACTTC.

V and J are TRBV24-1 and TRBJ2-2; a possible D gene is TRBD1 (6 bases). This CDR3 has 14 amino acids. The germline gives CDR1 KGHDR, CDR2 SFDVKD. Trimming stripped 4 bases from V and 6 bases from J, with 11 bases between. The DNA for the CDR3 is TGTGCCACCAGTGAACAGGGCGGATCCGGGGAGCTGTTTTTT. Translation gives CATSEQGGSGELFF.

This clonotype was seen a few times. The chain recombines TRBV12-3 or TRBV12-4 with TRBJ1-2, with D perhaps TRBD1 (5 bases). This CDR3 contains 12 residues. Trimming removed 10 bases from V and 8 bases from J, with 17 bases in between. This chain's CDR3 is CAIPRQGGGYTF. The CDR3, as DNA: TGTGCCATCCCACGGCAGGGAGGAGGCTACACCTTC.

The chain couples TRBV30 to TRBJ2-1, with D possibly being TRBD1 or TRBD2 (5 bases each). CDR3 length: 11 amino acids. Germline CDR1 reads GTSNPN; CDR2 reads SVGIG (reference sequence). Between the trimmed V and J ends, which lost 3 bases and 15 bases, there was a span of 15 bases. The CDR3 is CAWSRENFRFF. The CDR3 bases are TGTGCCTGGAGCAGGGAGAATTTTCGGTTCTTC.